Below, 3 T cell receptor beta chains from the same sample are listed, as sequenced in a study of blood T cell repertoires in COVID-19. Sequenced by immunoSEQ multiplex PCR; TCRdb stores in-frame clones only, minus some. The sample includes fewer than 400,000 clones, approximately 85% seen only once; the top ten take roughly 2%. Sample: PBMCs or T cells enriched from blood (not recorded which). These receptors were taken from a man between 25 and 39 years old who had recovered from COVID-19.

The chain recombines TRBV5-1 with TRBJ1-2, with D possibly being TRBD1 (5 bases). The V end lost 0 bases, the J end lost 8 bases, and 14 bases lay between the germline ends. Germline values: CDR1 SGHRS, CDR2 YFSETQ. The CDR3 has 14 amino acids. The DNA for the CDR3 is TGCGCCAGCAGCTTGGGGCGCCAGGGAGGCGGCTACACCTTC. This codes for CASSLGRQGGGYTF.

The CDR3 loop is CAWSSGGSSPLHF. The CDR3 DNA follows: TGTGCCTGGAGTTCGGGGGGCAGTTCACCCCTCCACTTT. V and J are TRBV30 and TRBJ1-6; the D gene is possibly TRBD1 (6 bases). Germline CDR1 and CDR2: GTSNPN and SVGIG (reference sequence). V was trimmed by 2 bases and J by 9 bases, leaving 11 bases between them. The length of the CDR3 is 13 residues.

The CDR3 reads CASSEATSGGNTIYF. The CDR3, as DNA: TGTGCCAGCAGTGAAGCAACATCTGGTGGAAACACCATATATTTT. The chain uses TRBV6-1 and TRBJ1-3; D is unresolved. The V gene's germline CDR1 is MNHNS and CDR2 SASEGT. V was pared by 0 bases and J by 3 bases, with 9 bases between. This CDR3 has 15 amino acids.